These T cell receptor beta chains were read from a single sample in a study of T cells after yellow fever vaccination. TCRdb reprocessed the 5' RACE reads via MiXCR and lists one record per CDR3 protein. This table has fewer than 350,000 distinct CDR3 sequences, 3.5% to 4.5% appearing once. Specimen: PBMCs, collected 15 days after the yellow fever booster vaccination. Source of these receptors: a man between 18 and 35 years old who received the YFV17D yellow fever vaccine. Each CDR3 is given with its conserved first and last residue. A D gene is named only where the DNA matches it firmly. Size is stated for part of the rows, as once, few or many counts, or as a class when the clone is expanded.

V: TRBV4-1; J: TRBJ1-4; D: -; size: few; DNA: TGCGCCAGCAGCCAAGATGCCGCAACTAATGAAAAACTGTTTTTT; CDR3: CASSQDAATNEKLFF
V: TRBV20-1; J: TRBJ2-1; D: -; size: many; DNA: TGCAGTGCTAGATGGCCGAGGGCTTCCTACAATGAGCAGTTCTTC; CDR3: CSARWPRASYNEQFF
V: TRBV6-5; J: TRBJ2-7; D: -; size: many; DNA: TGTGCCAGCAGCCGGACTCTTAGCTCCTACGAGCAGTACTTC; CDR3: CASSRTLSSYEQYF
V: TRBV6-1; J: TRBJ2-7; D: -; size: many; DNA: TGTGCCAGCGGATTGGGAGGCGACGGCTCCTACGAGCAGTACTTC; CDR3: CASGLGGDGSYEQYF
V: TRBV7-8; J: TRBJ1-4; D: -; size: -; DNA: TGTGCCAGCAGCTTAGGGCCTGCAACTAATGAAAAACTGTTTTTT; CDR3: CASSLGPATNEKLFF
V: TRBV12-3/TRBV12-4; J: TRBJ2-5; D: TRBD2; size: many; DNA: TGTGCCAGCAGTTTATACGGGACTAGCGGGGGGCAAAACCAAGAGACCCAGTACTTC; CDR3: CASSLYGTSGGQNQETQYF
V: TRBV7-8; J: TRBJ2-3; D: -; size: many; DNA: TGTGCCAGCAGCTTAGGCAGGGATGAGGATACGCAGTATTTT; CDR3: CASSLGRDEDTQYF
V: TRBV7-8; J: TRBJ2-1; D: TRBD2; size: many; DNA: TGTGCCAGCAGCCTACGGGGGGGTTACAATGAGCAGTTCTTC; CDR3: CASSLRGGYNEQFF
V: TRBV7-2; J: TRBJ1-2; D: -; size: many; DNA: TGTGCCAGCAGCTTAGGGAGTACTAACTATGGCTACACCTTC; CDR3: CASSLGSTNYGYTF
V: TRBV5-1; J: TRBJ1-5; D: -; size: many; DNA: TGCGCCAGCAGCTTGACAGGGCGAAATCAGCCCCAGCATTTT; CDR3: CASSLTGRNQPQHF
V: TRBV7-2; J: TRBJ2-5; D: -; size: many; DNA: TGTGCCAGCAGCAGATCCCGGGCCCAAGAGACCCAGTACTTC; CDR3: CASSRSRAQETQYF
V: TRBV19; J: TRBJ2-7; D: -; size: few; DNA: TGTGCCAGTAGTATGGTAGTCGGGGCCTCCTACGAGCAGTACTTC; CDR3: CASSMVVGASYEQYF
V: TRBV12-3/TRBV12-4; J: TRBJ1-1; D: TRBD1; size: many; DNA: TGTGCCAGCAGTATCGGACAGGGTGTTGGAGCTTTCTTT; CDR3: CASSIGQGVGAFF
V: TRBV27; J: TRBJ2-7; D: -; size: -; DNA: TGTGCCAGCAGTTTAAGGTTCAGACCGGACGAGCAGTACTTC; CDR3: CASSLRFRPDEQYF
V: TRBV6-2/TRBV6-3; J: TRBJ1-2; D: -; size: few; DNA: TGTGCCAGCAGTGGAGTCCCGTGGGGCTACACCTTC; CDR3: CASSGVPWGYTF
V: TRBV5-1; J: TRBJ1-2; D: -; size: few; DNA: TGCGCCAGCAGCTTGAGCGACGGAGACTATGGCTACACCTTC; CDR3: CASSLSDGDYGYTF
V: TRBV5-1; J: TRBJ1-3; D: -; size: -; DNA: TGCGCCAGCAGCCCGGACGTCCACTCTGGAAACACCATATATTTT; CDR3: CASSPDVHSGNTIYF
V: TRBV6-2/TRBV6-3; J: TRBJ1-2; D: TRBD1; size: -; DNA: TGTGCCATCTACCACAGGGGAGACGGCTACACCTTC; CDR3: CAIYHRGDGYTF
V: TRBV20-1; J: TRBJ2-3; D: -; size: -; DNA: TGCAGTGCTAGAAACCCCGGGGGTACAGATACGCAGTATTTT; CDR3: CSARNPGGTDTQYF
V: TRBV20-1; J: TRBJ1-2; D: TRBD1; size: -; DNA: TGCAGTGCTTTTGACAGGGGTGGCTACACCTTC; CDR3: CSAFDRGGYTF
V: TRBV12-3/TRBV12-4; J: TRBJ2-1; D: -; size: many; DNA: TGTGCCAGCAGTTTTACGAGGGGGGATGAGCAGTTCTTC; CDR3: CASSFTRGDEQFF
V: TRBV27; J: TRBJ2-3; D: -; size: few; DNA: TGTGCCAGCGGCAGGGGTACGCAGTATTTT; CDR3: CASGRGTQYF
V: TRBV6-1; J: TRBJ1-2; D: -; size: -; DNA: TGTGCCAGCAGTGAATTGGGGCTTGATTATGGCTACACCTTC; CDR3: CASSELGLDYGYTF
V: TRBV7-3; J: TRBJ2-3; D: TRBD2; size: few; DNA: TGTGCCAGCCTTTTGAGGGGTGTGCGCGGGGGGGACCTCGGTGGGGCGGATACGCAGTATTTT; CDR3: CASLLRGVRGGDLGGADTQYF
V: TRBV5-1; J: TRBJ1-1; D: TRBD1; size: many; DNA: TGCGCCAGCAGCTCGGTGGTGGGACAGGGAGGAACTGAAGCTTTCTTT; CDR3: CASSSVVGQGGTEAFF
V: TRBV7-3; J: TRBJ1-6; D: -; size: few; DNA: TGTGCCAGCAGCCCGAGCGGGGGGCGAGGTTCACCCCTCCACTTT; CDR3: CASSPSGGRGSPLHF
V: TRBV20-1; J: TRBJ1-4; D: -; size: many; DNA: TGCAGTGCTAGGAATAGTCAGGAAGCAACTAATGAAAAACTGTTTTTT; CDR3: CSARNSQEATNEKLFF
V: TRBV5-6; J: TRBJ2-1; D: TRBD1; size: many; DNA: TGTGCCAGCAGCTGGACAGGGGGTAACGGCAATGAGCAGTTCTTC; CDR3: CASSWTGGNGNEQFF
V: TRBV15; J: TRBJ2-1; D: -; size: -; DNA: TGTGCCACCAGCGGCGCCCCGAAGTACAATGAGCAGTTCTTC; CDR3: CATSGAPKYNEQFF
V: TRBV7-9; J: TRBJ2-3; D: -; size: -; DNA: TGTGCCAGCAGCCCCGGGCGTATAGGCACAGATACGCAGTATTTT; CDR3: CASSPGRIGTDTQYF
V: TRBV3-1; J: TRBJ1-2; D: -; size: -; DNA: TGTGCCAGCAGCCAAGGCGAGGGGGTAGCTGCCTATGGCTACACCTTC; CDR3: CASSQGEGVAAYGYTF
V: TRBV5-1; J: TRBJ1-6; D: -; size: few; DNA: TGCGCCAGCAGCGATAAGTCCTACTCCTATAATTCACCCCTCCACTTT; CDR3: CASSDKSYSYNSPLHF
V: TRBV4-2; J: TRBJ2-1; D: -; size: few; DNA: TGTGCCAGCAGCCAAGTTGGGGGATCCTACAATGAGCAGTTCTTC; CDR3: CASSQVGGSYNEQFF
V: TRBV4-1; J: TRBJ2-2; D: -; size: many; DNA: TGCGCCAGCAGCCAGCCCCGGGAGACCGGGGAGCTGTTTTTT; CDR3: CASSQPRETGELFF
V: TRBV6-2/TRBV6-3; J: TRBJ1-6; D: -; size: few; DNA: TGTGCCAGCAGTTACGCCAACGAAAAGCGAAATTCACCCCTCCACTTT; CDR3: CASSYANEKRNSPLHF
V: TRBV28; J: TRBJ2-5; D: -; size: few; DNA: TGTGCCAGCAGTTTAGGGCGGGGTATCGAGACCCAGTACTTC; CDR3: CASSLGRGIETQYF
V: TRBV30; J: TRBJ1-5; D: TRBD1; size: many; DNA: TGTGCCTGGAGTTACGACAGGGAGTATCAGCCCCAGCATTTT; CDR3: CAWSYDREYQPQHF
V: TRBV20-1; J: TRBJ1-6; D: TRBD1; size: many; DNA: TGCAGTGCTCGGGGACAGGGAGGAAATTCACCCCTCCACTTT; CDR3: CSARGQGGNSPLHF
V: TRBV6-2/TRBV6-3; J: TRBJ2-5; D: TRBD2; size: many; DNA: TGTGCCAGCAGCCGGACTAGCGGGGCGGGCGAGACCCAGTACTTC; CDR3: CASSRTSGAGETQYF
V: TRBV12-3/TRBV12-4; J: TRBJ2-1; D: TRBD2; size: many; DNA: TGTGCCAGCAGTCCTCGGACTAGCGGGGGGGTTAGCAATGAGCAGTTCTTC; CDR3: CASSPRTSGGVSNEQFF
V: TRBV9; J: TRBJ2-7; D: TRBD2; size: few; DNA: TGTGCCAGCAGCGTAGAGGGGACTAGCGGGGGTAACTACGAGCAGTACTTC; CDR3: CASSVEGTSGGNYEQYF
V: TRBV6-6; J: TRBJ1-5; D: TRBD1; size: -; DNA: TGTGCCAGCAGTTACGGGGTCCAGGGGGCTCAGCCCCAGCATTTT; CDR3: CASSYGVQGAQPQHF
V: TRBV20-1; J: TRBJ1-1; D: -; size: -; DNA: TGCAGTGCAAAAACAGGGAATGGAAACACTGAAGCTTTCTTT; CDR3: CSAKTGNGNTEAFF
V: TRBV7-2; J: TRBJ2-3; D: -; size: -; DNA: TGTGCCAGCAGCCGACCAAAGGGGACCCCTAGCACAGATACGCAGTATTTT; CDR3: CASSRPKGTPSTDTQYF
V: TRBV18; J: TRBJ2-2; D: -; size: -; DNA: TGTGCCAGCTCGTCCAGGGTTGACGGGGGGCTGTTTTTT; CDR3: CASSSRVDGGLFF
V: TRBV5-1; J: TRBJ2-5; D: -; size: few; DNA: TGCGCCAGCAGCTTGATCGGGGATGGGGAGACCCAGTACTTC; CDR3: CASSLIGDGETQYF
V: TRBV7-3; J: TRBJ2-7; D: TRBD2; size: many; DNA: TGTGCCAGCAGCCCCTCCGGACTAGTAGACGAGCAGTACTTC; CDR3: CASSPSGLVDEQYF
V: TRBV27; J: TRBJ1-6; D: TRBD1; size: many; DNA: TGTGCCAGCAGTTTACTCTCTCAGGGGGCATATAATTCACCCCTCCACTTT; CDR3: CASSLLSQGAYNSPLHF
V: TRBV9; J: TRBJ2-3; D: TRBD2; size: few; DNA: TGTGCCAGCAGCATAGAGGGAGCGGGGGGTACAGATACGCAGTATTTT; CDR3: CASSIEGAGGTDTQYF
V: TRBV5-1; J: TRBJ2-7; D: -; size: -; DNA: TGCGCCAGCAGCTTGACAGGGTCCGAGCAGTACTTC; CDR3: CASSLTGSEQYF
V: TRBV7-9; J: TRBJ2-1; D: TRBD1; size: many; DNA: TGTGCCAGCAGCTCATACAGGGGGCCGATTACCTACAATGAGCAGTTCTTC; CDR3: CASSSYRGPITYNEQFF
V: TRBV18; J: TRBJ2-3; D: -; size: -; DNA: TGTGCCAGCTCACCAGTCGGGGACACAGATACGCAGTATTTT; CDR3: CASSPVGDTDTQYF
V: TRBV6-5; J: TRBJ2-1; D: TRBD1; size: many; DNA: TGTGCCAGCACCGAGAACAGGGGGTACAATGAGCAGTTCTTC; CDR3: CASTENRGYNEQFF
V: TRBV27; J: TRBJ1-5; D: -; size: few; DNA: TGTGCCAGCAGGAGAGATGGGGGGGTCTGGAATCAGCCCCAGCATTTT; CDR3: CASRRDGGVWNQPQHF
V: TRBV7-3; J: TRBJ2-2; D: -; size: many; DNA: TGTGCCAGCAGCCCAACGAAATGGCCCGGGGAGCTGTTTTTT; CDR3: CASSPTKWPGELFF
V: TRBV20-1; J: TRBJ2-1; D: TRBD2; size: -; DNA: TGCAGTGCCGGGACTAGCGCTCACAATGAGCAGTTCTTC; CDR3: CSAGTSAHNEQFF
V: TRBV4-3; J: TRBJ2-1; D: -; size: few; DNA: TGCGCCACGGCTCAAGTCGGGGCAGGGATCATCAATGAGCAGTTCTTC; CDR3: CATAQVGAGIINEQFF
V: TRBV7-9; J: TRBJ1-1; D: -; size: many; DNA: TGTGCCAGTTGCTGGGACAACACTGAAGCTTTCTTT; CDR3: CASCWDNTEAFF
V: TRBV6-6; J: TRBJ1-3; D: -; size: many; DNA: TGTGCCAGCGGCCTGGGGGCCTTCTCTGGAAACACCATATATTTT; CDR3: CASGLGAFSGNTIYF
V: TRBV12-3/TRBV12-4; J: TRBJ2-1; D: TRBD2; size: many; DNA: TGTGCCAGCAGTCCCACTAGCGGGGGCGATGAGCAGTTCTTC; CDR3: CASSPTSGGDEQFF